This TCR beta chain derives from a study of cytomegalovirus exposure and HLA in healthy donors. The study's findings and limits: A later analysis showed TCR association rates differing by HLA locus, peaking at DRB1 and lowest at HLA-C.

To note about this clone: Its specificity is not known.

After removal of 4 bases from V and 3 bases from J, the junction contained 5 bases not matched to a gene. Germline V gene sequence: CDR1 MNHEY, CDR2 SMNVEV (reference sequence). The CDR3 loop spans 15 amino acids. The primer mix had 60 Vbeta and 13 Jbeta primers. Here immunoSEQ multiplex PCR was the method, and the copy in TCRdb shows in-frame clones only, minus some. Of about 170,000 clones detected, 65% to 85% appear once; the ten largest clones hold around 4.1%. This sequence originates from a woman between 50 and 59 years old in good health and CMV-seropositive. The V and J genes are TRBV27 and TRBJ1-4, with TRBD1 identical over 7 bases. The sequencing input was PBMCs. Written as DNA, the CDR3 is TGTGCCAGCAGTTCCCCGGGACAGCCTAATGAAAAACTGTTTTTT. This codes for CASSSPGQPNEKLFF.